Shown below are 26 T cell receptor beta chains from a single sample sequenced in a study of T-cell memory formation after mild COVID-19. Each CDR3 protein is one row after TCRdb ran MiXCR on the 5' RACE reads. The sample has under 400,000 distinct CDR3 sequences; over 25% are singletons. Material for sequencing was PBMCs or a T cell subset sorted from them (not recorded which). The receptors derive from an adult woman who had mild COVID-19 (a few samples of this study predate the infection). Cell type and time point are not known.

The V call is TRBV12-3 or TRBV12-4, the J call TRBJ1-1; no firm D call. This CDR3 comprises 11 residues. Trimming removed 8 bases from V and 4 bases from J, with 8 bases in between. Here the CDR3 reads CASSFITEAFF. CDR3 bases: TGTGCCAGCTCTTTCATCACTGAAGCTTTCTTT.

The rearrangement joins TRBV20-1 to TRBJ1-5; 7 bases are shared with TRBD1. The CDR3 runs 14 residues. CDR1 and CDR2 (germline): DFQATT, SNEGSKA (reference sequence). J lost 7 bases, V lost 0 bases, and 6 bases had no gene match. The CDR3 sequence is CSARDNRGGQPQHF. CDR3 coding DNA: TGCAGTGCTAGAGATAACAGGGGAGGGCAGCCCCAGCATTTT.

This clonotype was seen at least ten times. The chain uses TRBV20-1 and TRBJ2-7, with TRBD2 matching over 13 bases. CDR3 size: 13 residues. With 3 bases clipped from V and 5 bases from J, the junction kept 1 base outside the gene matches. Per the germline V gene, CDR1 is DFQATT and CDR2 is SNEGSKA (reference sequence). The DNA of the CDR3 is TGCAGTGCTAGCGGACTAGCGGGAGACGAGCAGTACTTC. Translating it yields CSASGLAGDEQYF.

This clonotype was observed a few times. The J gene is TRBJ1-5, the V gene TRBV27; TRBD1 matches 7 bases. With 5 bases clipped from V and 4 bases from J, the junction kept 11 bases outside the gene matches. The germline gives CDR1 MNHEY, CDR2 SMNVEV (reference sequence). The CDR3 is 16 residues long. In DNA, the CDR3 is TGTGCCAGCAGTCCTCGGGACAGCCGAGGGAATCAGCCCCAGCATTTT. It specifies CASSPRDSRGNQPQHF.

This clonotype was picked up a small number of times. The chain combines TRBV7-9 with TRBJ2-5, with 10 bases fitting TRBD2. The CDR3 runs to 14 residues. CDR1 is SEHNR and CDR2 is FQNEAQ in the germline V gene (reference sequence). Losses at the gene ends were 10 bases for V and 3 bases for J; bases not matched to a gene: 8. As DNA, the CDR3 is TGTGCCATCCTGACTAGCGGGTTCAAAGAGACCCAGTACTTC. It yields the protein CAILTSGFKETQYF.

This clonotype came up a few times. The chain is built from TRBV20-1 and TRBJ1-1, with D tentatively TRBD1 (6 bases). V lost 0 bases to trimming and J lost 0 bases, with 14 bases between them. The germline V gene encodes CDR1 DFQATT and CDR2 SNEGSKA (reference sequence). The CDR3 loop spans 16 amino acids. The CDR3 region is CSARDSGQLMNTEAFF. The CDR3 DNA reads as TGCAGTGCTAGAGATTCAGGACAGCTTATGAACACTGAAGCTTTCTTT.

This clonotype was detected only a few times. The chain carries TRBV5-6 and TRBJ2-1; 9 bases agree with TRBD2. V shed 5 bases and J 10 bases; nucleotides not matched to a gene: 7. Germline-derived CDR1 and CDR2 are SGHDT and YYEEEE. The CDR3 runs 13 residues. The CDR3 reads CASSSGGGSEQFF. CDR3 DNA sequence: TGTGCCAGCAGTAGCGGGGGCGGGAGCGAGCAGTTCTTC.

The chain links TRBV5-1 to TRBJ1-1; 7 bases fit TRBD1. Trimming cost V 7 bases and J 4 bases; bases outside gene matches: 7. Germline V gives CDR1 SGHRS, CDR2 YFSETQ. This CDR3 contains 13 residues. The CDR3 loop reads CASANRGGTEAFF. As DNA, the CDR3 is TGCGCCAGCGCGAACAGGGGAGGCACTGAAGCTTTCTTT.

This chain links TRBV6-6 with TRBJ1-1, with TRBD1 as a possible D gene (6 bases). CDR1 and CDR2 (germline): MNHNY, SVGAGI (reference sequence). Trimming cost V 6 bases and J 0 bases, with 11 bases left between them. The CDR3 is 14 amino acids. The CDR3 region is CASRVQGLNTEAFF. The CDR3 nucleotides are TGTGCCAGCAGGGTACAGGGTCTGAACACTGAAGCTTTCTTT.

This clonotype was picked up a small number of times. Here the CDR3 DNA reads TGTGCCAGCAGCTCCCTGCCAGGGGCTGGGGCCAACGTCCTGACTTTC. Protein: CASSSLPGAGANVLTF. This sequence joins TRBV7-2 and TRBJ2-6; tentative D call: TRBD1 (6 bases). This CDR3 has 16 amino acids. CDR1 and CDR2 from the germline V gene are SGHTA and FQGNSA. V was shortened by 4 bases and J by 2 bases, with 12 bases between the two germline ends.

The genes are TRBV15 and TRBJ2-6, with a tentative D call TRBD2 (7 bases). Trimming took off 3 bases at V and 4 bases at J, with 13 bases between the two ends. This CDR3 has 16 amino acids. The germline CDR1 and CDR2 sequences are LNHNV and YYDKDF (reference sequence). The CDR3 here is CATSSAGGLGANVLTF. The CDR3 DNA sequence: TGTGCCACCAGCAGTGCCGGGGGGCTCGGGGCCAACGTCCTGACTTTC.

The chain recombines TRBV5-1 with TRBJ1-2; possible D gene TRBD1, 6 bases. The length of the CDR3 is 16 residues. The germline V and J ends were trimmed by 3 bases and 7 bases, with 22 bases remaining between them. The germline CDR1 and CDR2 sequences are SGHRS and YFSETQ. Written as DNA, the CDR3 is TGCGCCAGCAGCTCCCATCGAACCGGGACATTGAGTGGCTACACCTTC. Residues: CASSSHRTGTLSGYTF.

The table lists this clonotype with a few counts. The V gene is TRBV7-9, the J gene TRBJ2-7; D call uncertain. This CDR3 is 16 amino acids long. The germline CDR1 and CDR2 sequences are SEHNR and FQNEAQ (reference sequence). The V and J ends lost 1 base and 1 base respectively, with 14 bases between them. The CDR3 here is CASSLEVGIVSYEQYF. As DNA, the CDR3 is TGTGCCAGCAGCTTAGAAGTGGGGATAGTGTCCTACGAGCAGTACTTC.

The genes are TRBV30 and TRBJ1-4, with D perhaps matching TRBD1 (5 bases). The CDR3 has 12 residues. Germline loops: CDR1 GTSNPN, CDR2 SVGIG (reference sequence). The ends were cut back, 4 bases at V and 6 bases at J, with 9 bases in the middle. CDR3 in DNA: TGTGCCTGGAAGAGGGGCCATGAAAAACTGTTTTTT. Translation gives CAWKRGHEKLFF. The whole variable domain, filled in from reference TRBV30 and TRBJ1-4, reads SQTIHQWPATLVQPVGSPLSLECTVEGTSNPNLYWYRQAAGRGLQLLFYSVGIGQISSEVPQNLSASRPQDRQFILSSKKLLLSDSGFYLCAWKRGHEKLFFGSGTQLSVL.

This clonotype was picked up a small number of times. This sequence joins TRBV3-1 and TRBJ2-6, with 7 bases fitting TRBD1. The CDR3 is 22 amino acids. The germline CDR1 and CDR2 sequences are LGHDT and YNNKEL (reference sequence). After removal of 5 bases from V and 0 bases from J, the junction contained 22 bases not matched to a gene. The CDR3 nucleotides read TGTGCCAGCAGCGATCGGTCGGTACACGTGGGGACAGAGAACTCTGGGGCCAACGTCCTGACTTTC. This codes for CASSDRSVHVGTENSGANVLTF.

This clonotype was counted at least ten times. The V gene is TRBV28, the J gene TRBJ1-1; a weak D match, TRBD1 (5 bases). The germline V gene has CDR1 MDHEN and CDR2 SYDVKM. Between the trimmed V and J ends, which lost 5 bases and 3 bases, there was a span of 19 bases. The CDR3 extends over 16 amino acids. The CDR3 here is CASSPLRSGGDTEAFF. CDR3 in DNA: TGTGCCAGCAGTCCTCTCAGGTCGGGGGGGGACACTGAAGCTTTCTTT.

This sequence joins TRBV7-2 and TRBJ2-1; 9 nucleotides align to TRBD2. CDR3 size: 15 residues. V lost 1 base, J lost 8 bases, and 6 bases stayed unmatched. Per germline, CDR1 SGHTA and CDR2 FQGNSA. The CDR3 nucleotides are TGTGCCAGCAGCTTAGTGATAGCGGGAGCCGATGAGCAGTTCTTC. Amino acid sequence: CASSLVIAGADEQFF.

This clonotype appeared a few times. V gene TRBV9 combines with J gene TRBJ2-2; 11 bases line up with TRBD2. In germline, CDR1 is SGDLS, CDR2 YYNGEE. Germline trimming cut 3 bases from V and 4 bases from J; bases unmatched to any gene: 8. This CDR3 has 17 residues. DNA of the CDR3: TGTGCCAGCAGCGCGAGTAGCGGGGGGGCAGGCACCGGGGAGCTGTTTTTT. Translating it yields CASSASSGGAGTGELFF.

The chain uses TRBV6-5 and TRBJ1-1; D gene unclear. V shed 0 bases and J shed 6 bases, with 14 bases lying between them. CDR3 length: 15 residues. Germline CDR1 is MNHEY and CDR2 is SVGAGI. The chain's CDR3 is CASSYSWPVGSEAFF. The CDR3 nucleotides read TGTGCCAGCAGTTACTCGTGGCCGGTAGGGTCTGAAGCTTTCTTT.

V usage is TRBV20-1 and J usage is TRBJ2-7; D is tentatively TRBD1 or TRBD2 (5 bases each). The CDR3 is made up of 13 amino acids. The germline V gene encodes CDR1 DFQATT and CDR2 SNEGSKA (reference sequence). The ends were cut back, 3 bases at V and 0 bases at J, with 9 bases in the middle. The CDR3 coding sequence is TGCAGTGCTAGTGCAGGGAGCTCCTACGAGCAGTACTTC. Amino acids: CSASAGSSYEQYF.

The chain links TRBV30 to TRBJ1-4, with D perhaps matching TRBD1 (5 bases). The CDR3 runs to 13 residues. With 1 base removed from V and 4 bases from J, the gap between germline ends came to 7 bases. The germline CDR1 and CDR2 sequences are GTSNPN and SVGIG (reference sequence). The CDR3, as DNA: TGTGCCTGGAGTGGTGACAGTAATGAAAAACTGTTTTTT. Its translation: CAWSGDSNEKLFF.

The J gene is TRBJ1-4, the V gene TRBV25-1; D is ambiguous. The CDR3 has 16 amino acids. The V end was cut by 2 bases, the J end by 5 bases, with 15 bases between. Germline V gene lookup returns CDR1 MGHDK and CDR2 SYGVNS. CDR3 nucleotides: TGTGCCAGCAGTGAACGAGAAAGGGAGGGAAATGAAAAACTGTTTTTT. Amino acids: CASSEREREGNEKLFF.

The J gene is TRBJ2-1, the V gene TRBV3-1, with a possible D match to TRBD2 (6 bases). Trimming pared 4 bases from V and 9 bases from J, leaving 10 bases between. Germline loops: CDR1 LGHDT, CDR2 YNNKEL (reference sequence). The length of the CDR3 is 12 residues. This chain's CDR3 is CASSRAGLEQFF. For the CDR3, the DNA is TGTGCCAGCAGCCGGGCGGGGCTTGAGCAGTTCTTC.

The chain uses TRBV12-3 or TRBV12-4 and TRBJ1-1; D is uncertain. The CDR3 has 14 amino acids. Trimming took 6 bases from V and 3 from J, leaving 14 bases between them. In DNA form, the CDR3 reads TGTGCCAGCAGCCCCTGGACCTGGGACACTGAAGCTTTCTTT. As protein: CASSPWTWDTEAFF.

This clonotype was recorded a few times. This chain uses TRBV20-1 with TRBJ2-2; D perhaps matches TRBD2 (5 bases). The CDR3 contains 14 residues. V shed 3 bases and J shed 0 bases, with 8 bases lying between them. Germline V CDR1 and CDR2: DFQATT, SNEGSKA (reference sequence). CDR3 sequence reads: CSASPGTNTGELFF. The CDR3 DNA reads as TGCAGTGCTAGCCCGGGGACGAACACCGGGGAGCTGTTTTTT.

This chain connects TRBV7-3 to TRBJ2-2; D gene uncertain. Germline CDR1 reads SGHTA; CDR2 reads FQGTGA. The V gene lost 2 bases and the J gene lost 7 bases, with 14 bases spanning the gap. The CDR3 is made up of 15 amino acids. Here the CDR3 reads CASSLANTKGGELFF. The CDR3 DNA reads as TGTGCCAGCAGCTTAGCCAACACTAAGGGCGGGGAGCTGTTTTTT.